This T cell receptor (beta chain) was observed in a study of PD-1 blockade in mismatch repair-deficient tumors. Study outcomes and limitations: Rapid post-treatment expansion, then contraction, generally preceding radiologic response, marked tumor-resident clones.

Using immunoSEQ multiplex PCR, the repertoire was profiled, and TCRdb retains in-frame clones only, with some absent. The table records 85,000 to 130,000 clones, about 79% of them present only once. The CDR3 is 14 residues long. After removal of 6 bases from V and 1 base from J, the junction contained 2 bases not matched to a gene. The germline gives CDR1 MNHEY, CDR2 SVGAGI. Comment on this clone: Its matching antigen is unknown.

The TCR-sequenced patients were a few responders to pembrolizumab. The sequence was collected from an adult with mismatch repair-deficient cancer. The source material was peripheral blood, sampled approximately 36 weeks after starting pembrolizumab. The genes are TRBV6-5 and TRBJ2-2; 7 nucleotides agree with TRBD2. The CDR3: CASSLAENTGELFF. CDR3 sequence (DNA): TGTGCCAGCAGCCTAGCGGAGAACACCGGGGAGCTGTTTTTT.